The present TCR beta chain was sequenced within a study of cytomegalovirus exposure and HLA in healthy donors. Germline V lookup: CDR1 SGHAT, CDR2 FQNNGV. This CDR3 has 13 residues. J was trimmed by 8 bases and V by 5 bases; bases with no gene match: 5. The PCR employed 60 Vbeta primers together with 13 Jbeta primers. TCRdb keeps only in-frame clones here, not all; method: immunoSEQ multiplex PCR. The data show about 250,000 clones, with about 85% seen just once and about 0.25% held by the top ten. The sequenced sample was PBMCs. The sequence came from a girl aged 2 to 10 in good health and CMV-seronegative. The rearrangement links TRBV11-2 to TRBJ1-2, with 10 bases aligning to TRBD1. The CDR3 coding sequence is TGTGCCAGCAGCAGAGGGACAGGGGAAGGCTACACCTTC. It translates to CASSRGTGEGYTF.